This TCR beta chain was recovered during a study of blood T cell repertoires in COVID-19. Overall study context: Sources were T cells, B-cell-depleted T cells, or PBMCs; the material itself was cDNA or gDNA.

The assay was immunoSEQ multiplex PCR, and TCRdb's table has in-frame clones only and misses some. Among over 150,000 clones, roughly 85% were seen once, and the ten largest hold 6.2%. Recruits, aged 18 to 89 years, lived in 24 US areas. Participants had their cohort set by participant-reported clinical history. V lost 3 bases to trimming and J lost 4 bases, with 6 bases between them. The CDR3 is made up of 13 amino acids. On this clone: In the same sample, other DNA sequences code for this CDR3.

This sequence was found in a man between 35 and 55 years old who had recovered from COVID-19. The rearrangement uses TRBV12-3 or TRBV12-4 and TRBJ1-4, with a possible D match to TRBD1 (5 bases). The sequenced sample consisted of PBMCs or T cells enriched from blood (not recorded which). CDR3: CASSLGGNEKLFF. In nucleotides, the CDR3 is TGTGCCAGCAGTTTGGGGGGTAATGAAAAACTGTTTTTT.